This T cell receptor beta chain was identified during a study of Graves' ophthalmopathy and Graves' hyperthyroidism. Hyperthyroidism patients, aged 18 to 65, were newly diagnosed, under 2 months' duration. There are 17 residues in the CDR3. From germline, CDR1 is DFQATT and CDR2 SNEGSKA (reference sequence). V gave up 3 bases and J gave up 0 bases, with 15 bases separating them. This clonotype was found many times. The TCR beta CDR3 regions underwent amplification from RNA transcripts. The authors performed first-round RT-PCR with HTBI primers and then a second-round multiplex PCR. TCRdb re-derived calls from the multiplex PCR reads in MiXCR, one entry per CDR3 protein. The sample yields approximately 1.2 million distinct CDR3 sequences, less than 45% seen once.

V usage is TRBV20-1 and J usage is TRBJ2-6; D is unresolved. What was sequenced was peripheral blood or thyroid tissue (not recorded which). The source of this sequence is an adult man with Graves' hyperthyroidism. CDR3 nucleotides: TGCAGTGCTAGTCTTTATGGTGGTGCCTCTGGGGCCAACGTCCTGACTTTC. Protein product: CSASLYGGASGANVLTF.